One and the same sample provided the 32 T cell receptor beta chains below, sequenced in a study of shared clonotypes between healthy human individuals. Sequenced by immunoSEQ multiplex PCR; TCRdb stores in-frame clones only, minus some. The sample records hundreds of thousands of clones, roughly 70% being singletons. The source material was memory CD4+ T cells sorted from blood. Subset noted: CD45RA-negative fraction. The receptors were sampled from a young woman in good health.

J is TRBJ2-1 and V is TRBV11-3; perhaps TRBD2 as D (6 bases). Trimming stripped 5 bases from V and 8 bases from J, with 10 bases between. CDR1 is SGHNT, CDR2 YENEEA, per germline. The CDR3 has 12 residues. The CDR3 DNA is TGTGCCAGCAGCCATACTAGCTATGAGCAGTTCTTC. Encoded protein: CASSHTSYEQFF.

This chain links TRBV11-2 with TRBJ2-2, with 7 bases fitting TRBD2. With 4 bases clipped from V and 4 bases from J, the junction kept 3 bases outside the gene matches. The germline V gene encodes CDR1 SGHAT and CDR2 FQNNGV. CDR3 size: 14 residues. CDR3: CASSSQRGTGELFF. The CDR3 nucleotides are TGTGCCAGCAGCTCACAGCGGGGCACCGGGGAGCTGTTTTTT.

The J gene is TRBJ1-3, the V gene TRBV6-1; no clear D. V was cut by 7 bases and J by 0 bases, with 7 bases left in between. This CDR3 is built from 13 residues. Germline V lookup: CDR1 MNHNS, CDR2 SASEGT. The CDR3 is CASKAGSGNTIYF. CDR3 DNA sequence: TGTGCCAGCAAGGCAGGCTCTGGAAACACCATATATTTT.

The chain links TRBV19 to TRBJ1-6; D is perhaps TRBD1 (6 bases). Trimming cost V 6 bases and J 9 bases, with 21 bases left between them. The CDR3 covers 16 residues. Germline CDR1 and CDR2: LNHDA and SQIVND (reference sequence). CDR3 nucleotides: TGTGCCAGTAGGTTGAAGGGGGGCCAAGGCTCTTCACCCCTCCACTTT. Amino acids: CASRLKGGQGSSPLHF.

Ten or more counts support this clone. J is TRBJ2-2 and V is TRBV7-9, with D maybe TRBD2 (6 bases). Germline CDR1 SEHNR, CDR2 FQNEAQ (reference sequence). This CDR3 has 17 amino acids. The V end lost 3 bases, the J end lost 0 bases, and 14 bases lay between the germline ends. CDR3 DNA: TGTGCCAGCAGCTTCCAGGTTGGGGAGGCGAACACCGGGGAGCTGTTTTTT. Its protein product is CASSFQVGEANTGELFF.

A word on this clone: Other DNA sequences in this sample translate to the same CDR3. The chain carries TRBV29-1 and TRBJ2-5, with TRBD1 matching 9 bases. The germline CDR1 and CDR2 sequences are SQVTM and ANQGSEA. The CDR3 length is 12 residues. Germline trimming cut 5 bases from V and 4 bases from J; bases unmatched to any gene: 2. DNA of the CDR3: TGCAGCGTTCGGACAGGGGCAGAGACCCAGTACTTC. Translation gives CSVRTGAETQYF.

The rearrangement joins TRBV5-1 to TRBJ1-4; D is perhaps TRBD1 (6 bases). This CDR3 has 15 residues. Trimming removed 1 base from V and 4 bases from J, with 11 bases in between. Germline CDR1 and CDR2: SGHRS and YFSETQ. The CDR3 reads CASSLYEGGNEKLFF. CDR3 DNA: TGCGCCAGCAGCTTGTACGAGGGGGGTAATGAAAAACTGTTTTTT.

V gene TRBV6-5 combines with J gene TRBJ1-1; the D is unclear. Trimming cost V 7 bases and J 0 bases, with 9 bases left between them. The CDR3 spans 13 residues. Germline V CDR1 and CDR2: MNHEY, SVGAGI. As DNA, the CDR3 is TGTGCCAGCACGAACGACCTGAACACTGAAGCTTTCTTT. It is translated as CASTNDLNTEAFF.

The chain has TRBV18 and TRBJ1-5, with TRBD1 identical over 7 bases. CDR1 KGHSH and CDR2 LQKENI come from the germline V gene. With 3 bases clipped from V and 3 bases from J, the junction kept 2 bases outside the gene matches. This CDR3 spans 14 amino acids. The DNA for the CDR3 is TGTGCCAGCTCACCGGGACAGAACAATCAGCCCCAGCATTTT. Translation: CASSPGQNNQPQHF.

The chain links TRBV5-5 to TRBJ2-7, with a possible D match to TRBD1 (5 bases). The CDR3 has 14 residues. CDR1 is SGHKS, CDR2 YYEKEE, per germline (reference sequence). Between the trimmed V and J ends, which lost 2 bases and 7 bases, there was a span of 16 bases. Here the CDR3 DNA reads TGTGCCAGCAGCTTTGCGGACACCGTGGGGGAGCAGTACTTC. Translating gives CASSFADTVGEQYF.

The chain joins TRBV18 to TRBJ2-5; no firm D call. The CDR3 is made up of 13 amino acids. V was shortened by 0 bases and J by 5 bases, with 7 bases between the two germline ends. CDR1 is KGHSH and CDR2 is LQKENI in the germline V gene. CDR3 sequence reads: CASSPPGFETQYF. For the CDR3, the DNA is TGTGCCAGCTCACCACCCGGGTTTGAGACCCAGTACTTC.

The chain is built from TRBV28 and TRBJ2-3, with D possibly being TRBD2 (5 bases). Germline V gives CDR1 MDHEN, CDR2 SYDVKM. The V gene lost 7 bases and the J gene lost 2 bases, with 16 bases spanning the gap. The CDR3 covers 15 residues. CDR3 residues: CASTLGRGLTDTQYF. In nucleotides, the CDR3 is TGTGCCAGCACCTTGGGCAGAGGGCTCACAGATACGCAGTATTTT.

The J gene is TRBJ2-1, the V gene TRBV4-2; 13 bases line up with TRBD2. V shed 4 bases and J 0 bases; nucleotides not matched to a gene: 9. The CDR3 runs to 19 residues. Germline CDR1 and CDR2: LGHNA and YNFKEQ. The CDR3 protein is CASSLRTSGSEFSYNEQFF. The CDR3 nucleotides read TGTGCCAGCAGCCTAAGGACTAGCGGGAGTGAGTTCTCCTACAATGAGCAGTTCTTC.

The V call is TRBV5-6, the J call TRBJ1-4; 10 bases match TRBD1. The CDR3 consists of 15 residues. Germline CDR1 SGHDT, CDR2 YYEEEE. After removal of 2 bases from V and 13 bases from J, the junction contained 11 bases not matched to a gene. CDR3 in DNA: TGTGCCAGCAGCTTTGGGGGACAGGGGATTTTGGGACTGTTTTTT. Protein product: CASSFGGQGILGLFF.

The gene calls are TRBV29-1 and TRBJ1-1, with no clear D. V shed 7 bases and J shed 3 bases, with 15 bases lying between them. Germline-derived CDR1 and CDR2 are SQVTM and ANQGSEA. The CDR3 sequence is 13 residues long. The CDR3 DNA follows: TGCAGCGCTAGGACGGACGAATACACTGAAGCTTTCTTT. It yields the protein CSARTDEYTEAFF.

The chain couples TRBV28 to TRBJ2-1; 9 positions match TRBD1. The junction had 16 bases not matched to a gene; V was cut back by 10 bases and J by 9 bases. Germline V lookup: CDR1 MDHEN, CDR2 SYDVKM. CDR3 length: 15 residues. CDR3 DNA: TGTGCCACAATTAATCTACGGACAGGGGTAAGTGAGCAGTTCTTC. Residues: CATINLRTGVSEQFF.

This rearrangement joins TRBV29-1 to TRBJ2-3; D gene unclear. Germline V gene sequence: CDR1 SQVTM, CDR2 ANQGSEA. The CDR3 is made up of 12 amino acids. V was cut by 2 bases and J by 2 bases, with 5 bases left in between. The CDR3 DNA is TGCAGCGTTGAAAGGGCCACAGATACGCAGTATTTT. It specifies CSVERATDTQYF.

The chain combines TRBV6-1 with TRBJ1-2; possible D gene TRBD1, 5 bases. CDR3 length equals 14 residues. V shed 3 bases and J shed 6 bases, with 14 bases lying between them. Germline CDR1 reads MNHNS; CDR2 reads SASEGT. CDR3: CASSDRLRGNGYTF. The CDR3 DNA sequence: TGTGCCAGCAGTGATCGGCTGAGGGGTAATGGCTACACCTTC.

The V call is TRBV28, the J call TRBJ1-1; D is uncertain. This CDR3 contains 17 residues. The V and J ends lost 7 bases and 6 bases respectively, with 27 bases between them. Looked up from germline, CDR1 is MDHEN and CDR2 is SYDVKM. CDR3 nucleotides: TGTGCCAGCAATCCTCCCGAGGGCAGATCTAAATTCGCTGAAGCTTTCTTT. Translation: CASNPPEGRSKFAEAFF. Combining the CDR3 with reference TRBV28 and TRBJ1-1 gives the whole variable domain DVKVTQSSRYLVKRTGEKVFLECVQDMDHENMFWYRQDPGLGLRLIYFSYDVKMKEKGDIPEGYSVSREKKERFSLILESASTNQTSMYLCASNPPEGRSKFAEAFFGQGTRLTVV.

CDR3 sequence: CASTTGQGAYSNQPQHF. The CDR3, as DNA: TGTGCCAGCACTACCGGACAGGGGGCGTATAGCAATCAGCCCCAGCATTTT. V usage is TRBV28 and J usage is TRBJ1-5, with TRBD1 identical over 11 bases. V was pared by 7 bases and J by 0 bases, with 8 bases of the junction left unmatched. The germline V gene has CDR1 MDHEN and CDR2 SYDVKM. The CDR3 runs to 17 residues.

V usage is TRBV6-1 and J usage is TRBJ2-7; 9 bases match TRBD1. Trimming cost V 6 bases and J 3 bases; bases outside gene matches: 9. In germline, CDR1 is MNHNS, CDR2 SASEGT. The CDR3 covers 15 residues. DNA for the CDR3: TGTGCCAGCAGCCCCAGATGGACAGGGGACTACGAGCAGTACTTC. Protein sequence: CASSPRWTGDYEQYF.

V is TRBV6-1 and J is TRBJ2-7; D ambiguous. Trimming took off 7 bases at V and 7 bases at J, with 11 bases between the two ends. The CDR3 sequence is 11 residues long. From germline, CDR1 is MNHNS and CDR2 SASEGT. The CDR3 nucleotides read TGTGCCAGCAAGAATCTGAGGGAGCAGTACTTC. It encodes CASKNLREQYF.

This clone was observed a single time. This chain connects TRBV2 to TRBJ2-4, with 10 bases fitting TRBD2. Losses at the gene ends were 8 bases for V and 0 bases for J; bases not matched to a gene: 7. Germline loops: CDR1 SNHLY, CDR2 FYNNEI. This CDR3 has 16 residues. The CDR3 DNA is TGTGCCAGCGGAGGACTAGCGGACGTAGCCAAAAACATTCAGTACTTC. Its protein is CASGGLADVAKNIQYF.

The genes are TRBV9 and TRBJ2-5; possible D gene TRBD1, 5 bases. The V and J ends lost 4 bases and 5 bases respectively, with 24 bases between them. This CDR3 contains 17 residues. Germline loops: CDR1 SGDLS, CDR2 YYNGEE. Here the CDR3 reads CASSIGAGSSLGETQYF. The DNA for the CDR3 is TGTGCCAGCAGCATAGGGGCAGGGTCGAGCTTGGGGGAGACCCAGTACTTC.

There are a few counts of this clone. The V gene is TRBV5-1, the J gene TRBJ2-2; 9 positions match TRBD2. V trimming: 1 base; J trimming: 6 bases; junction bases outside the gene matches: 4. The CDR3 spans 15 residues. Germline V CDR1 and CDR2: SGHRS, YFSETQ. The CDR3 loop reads CASSLSAGGSGELFF. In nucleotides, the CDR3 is TGCGCCAGCAGCTTGTCGGCGGGAGGGTCCGGGGAGCTGTTTTTT.

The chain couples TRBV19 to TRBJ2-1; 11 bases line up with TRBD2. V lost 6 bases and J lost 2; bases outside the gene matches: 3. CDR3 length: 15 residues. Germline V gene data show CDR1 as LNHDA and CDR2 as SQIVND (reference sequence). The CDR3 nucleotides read TGTGCCAGTAGCAGACTAGCGGGGACCTACAATGAGCAGTTCTTC. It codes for CASSRLAGTYNEQFF.

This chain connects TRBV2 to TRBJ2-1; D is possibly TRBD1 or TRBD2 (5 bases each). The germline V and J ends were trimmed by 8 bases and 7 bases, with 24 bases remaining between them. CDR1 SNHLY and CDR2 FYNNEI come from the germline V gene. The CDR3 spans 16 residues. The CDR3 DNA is TGTGCCAGCCTCCCCGAGGGGCGGATCCAGAAAAATGAGCAGTTCTTC. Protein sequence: CASLPEGRIQKNEQFF.

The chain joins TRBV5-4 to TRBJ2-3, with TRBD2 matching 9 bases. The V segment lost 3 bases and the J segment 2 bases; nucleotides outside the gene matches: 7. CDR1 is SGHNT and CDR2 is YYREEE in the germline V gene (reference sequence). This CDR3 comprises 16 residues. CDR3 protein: CASSSGTSRTTDTQYF. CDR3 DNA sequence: TGTGCCAGCAGCTCCGGGACTAGCAGAACCACAGATACGCAGTATTTT.

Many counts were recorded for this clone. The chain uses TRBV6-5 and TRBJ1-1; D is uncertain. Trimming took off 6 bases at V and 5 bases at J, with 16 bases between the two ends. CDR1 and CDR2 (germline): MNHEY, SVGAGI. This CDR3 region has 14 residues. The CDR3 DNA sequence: TGTGCCAGCAGACCTAGCAGCAGAGGAACTGAAGCTTTCTTT. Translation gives CASRPSSRGTEAFF.

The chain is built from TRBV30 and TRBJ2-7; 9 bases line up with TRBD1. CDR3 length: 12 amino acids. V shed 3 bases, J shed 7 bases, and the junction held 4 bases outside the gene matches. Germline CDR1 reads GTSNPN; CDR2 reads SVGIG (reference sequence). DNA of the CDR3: TGTGCCTGGAGCGGGACAGGGCGAGAGCAGTACTTC. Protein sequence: CAWSGTGREQYF.

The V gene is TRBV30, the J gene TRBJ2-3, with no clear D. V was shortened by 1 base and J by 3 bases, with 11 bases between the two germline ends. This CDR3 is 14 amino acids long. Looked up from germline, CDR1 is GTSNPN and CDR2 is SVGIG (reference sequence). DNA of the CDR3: TGTGCCTGGAGTGGCGCGGCAGGTACAGATACGCAGTATTTT. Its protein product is CAWSGAAGTDTQYF.

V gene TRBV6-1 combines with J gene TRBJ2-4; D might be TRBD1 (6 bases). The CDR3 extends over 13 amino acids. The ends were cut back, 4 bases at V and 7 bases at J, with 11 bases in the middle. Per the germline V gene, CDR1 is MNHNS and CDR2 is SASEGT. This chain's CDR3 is CASSAHQGNIQYF. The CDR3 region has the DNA TGTGCCAGCAGTGCCCACCAGGGGAACATTCAGTACTTC.